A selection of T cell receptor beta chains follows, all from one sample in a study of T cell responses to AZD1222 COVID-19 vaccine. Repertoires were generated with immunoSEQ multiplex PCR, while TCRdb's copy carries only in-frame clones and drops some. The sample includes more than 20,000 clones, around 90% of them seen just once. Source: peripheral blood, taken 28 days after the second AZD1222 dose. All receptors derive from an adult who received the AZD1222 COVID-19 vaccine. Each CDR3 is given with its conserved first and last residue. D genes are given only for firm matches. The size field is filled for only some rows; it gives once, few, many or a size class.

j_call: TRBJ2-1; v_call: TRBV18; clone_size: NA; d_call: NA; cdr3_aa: CASSPNQPGPPMNEQFF; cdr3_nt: TGTGCCAGCTCACCAAATCAACCGGGACCGCCGATGAATGAGCAGTTCTTC
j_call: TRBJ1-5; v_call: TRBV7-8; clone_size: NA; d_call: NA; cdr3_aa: CASSVTVDQPQHF; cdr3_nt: TGTGCCAGCAGCGTGACAGTGGATCAGCCCCAGCATTTT
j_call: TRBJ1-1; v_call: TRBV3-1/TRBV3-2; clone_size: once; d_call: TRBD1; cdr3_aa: CASSQAAGGKNTEAFF; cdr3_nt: TGTGCCAGCAGCCAAGCCGCAGGGGGGAAGAACACTGAAGCTTTCTTT
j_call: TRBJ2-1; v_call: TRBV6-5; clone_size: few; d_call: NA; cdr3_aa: CASTKGQLYNEQFF; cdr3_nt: TGTGCCAGCACTAAAGGGCAGCTTTACAATGAGCAGTTCTTC
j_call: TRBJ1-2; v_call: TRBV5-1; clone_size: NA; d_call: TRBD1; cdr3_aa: CASSRGQGDGGYTF; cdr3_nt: TGCGCCAGCAGCCGGGGACAGGGGGACGGTGGCTACACCTTC
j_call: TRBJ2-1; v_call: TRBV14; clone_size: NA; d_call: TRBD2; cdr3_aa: CASSPGGATSSYNEQFF; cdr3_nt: TGTGCCAGCAGCCCGGGGGGAGCGACGAGCTCCTACAATGAGCAGTTCTTC
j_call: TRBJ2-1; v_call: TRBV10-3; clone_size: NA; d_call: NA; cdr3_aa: CATSNLGQAYNEQFF; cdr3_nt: TGTGCCACAAGTAATCTTGGGCAGGCCTACAATGAGCAGTTCTTC
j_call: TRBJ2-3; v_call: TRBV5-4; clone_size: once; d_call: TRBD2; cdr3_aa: CASSGGLGPDTQYF; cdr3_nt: TGTGCCAGCAGCGGGGGACTAGGCCCCGATACGCAGTATTTT
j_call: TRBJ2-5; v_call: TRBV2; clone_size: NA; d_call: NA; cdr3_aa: CASSDWQQETQYF; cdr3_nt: TGTGCCAGCAGTGACTGGCAGCAAGAGACCCAGTACTTC
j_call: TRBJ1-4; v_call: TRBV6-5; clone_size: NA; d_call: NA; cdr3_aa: CASSSQQYEKLFF; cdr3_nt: TGTGCCAGCAGTTCCCAACAGTACGAAAAACTGTTTTTT
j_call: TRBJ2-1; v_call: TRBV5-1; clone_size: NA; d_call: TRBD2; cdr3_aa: CASSLGGRAGGRSSYNEQFF; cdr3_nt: TGCGCCAGCAGCTTGGGGGGCAGAGCGGGAGGCCGTAGCTCCTACAATGAGCAGTTCTTC
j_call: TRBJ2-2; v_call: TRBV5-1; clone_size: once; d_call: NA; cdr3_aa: CASSGGLNTGELFF; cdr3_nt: TGCGCCAGTTCAGGTGGGCTGAACACCGGGGAGCTGTTTTTT
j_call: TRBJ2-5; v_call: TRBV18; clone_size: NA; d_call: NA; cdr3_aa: CASSPWARDQETQYF; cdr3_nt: TGTGCCAGCTCACCATGGGCCCGGGACCAAGAGACCCAGTACTTC
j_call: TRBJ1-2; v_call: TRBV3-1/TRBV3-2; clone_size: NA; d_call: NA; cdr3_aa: CASNPDGTNYGYTF; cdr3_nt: TGTGCCAGCAACCCGGACGGGACTAACTATGGCTACACCTTC
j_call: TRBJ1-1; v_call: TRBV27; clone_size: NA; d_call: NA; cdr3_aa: CASSPIHPGTEAFF; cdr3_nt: TGTGCCAGCAGTCCCATCCACCCGGGGACTGAAGCTTTCTTT
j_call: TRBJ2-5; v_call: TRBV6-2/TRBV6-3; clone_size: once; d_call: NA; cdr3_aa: CASSPTGSETQYF; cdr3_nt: TGTGCCAGCAGTCCCACAGGCTCCGAGACCCAGTACTTC
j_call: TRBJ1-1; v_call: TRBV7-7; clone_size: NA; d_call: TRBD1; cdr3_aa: CASSPGQGSTAFF; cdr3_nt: TGTGCTAGCAGCCCCGGACAGGGAAGTACAGCTTTCTTT
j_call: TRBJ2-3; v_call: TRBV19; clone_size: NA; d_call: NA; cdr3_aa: CASSTYSFDGESSTDTQYF; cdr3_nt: TGTGCCAGTAGTACATACTCATTTGACGGGGAGAGTAGCACAGATACGCAGTATTTT
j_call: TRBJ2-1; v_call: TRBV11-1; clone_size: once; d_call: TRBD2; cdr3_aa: CASSLAAGGGPNEQFF; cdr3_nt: TGTGCCAGCAGCTTAGCGGCTGGGGGAGGGCCAAATGAGCAGTTCTTC
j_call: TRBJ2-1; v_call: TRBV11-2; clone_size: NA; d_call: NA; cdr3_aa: CASSLVEGEPYNEQFF; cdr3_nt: TGTGCCAGCAGCTTAGTGGAAGGGGAACCCTACAATGAGCAGTTCTTC
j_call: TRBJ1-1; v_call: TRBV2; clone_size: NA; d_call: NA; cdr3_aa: CASRDRTGYTEAFF; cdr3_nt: TGTGCCAGCAGGGATCGTACAGGTTACACTGAAGCTTTCTTT
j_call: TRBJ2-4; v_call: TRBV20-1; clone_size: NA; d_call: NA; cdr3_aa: CSARGTNRKYF; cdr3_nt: TGCAGTGCTAGGGGGACCAATCGAAAGTACTTC
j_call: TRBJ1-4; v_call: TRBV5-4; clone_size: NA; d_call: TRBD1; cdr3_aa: CASSLQGAEEKLFF; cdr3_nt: TGTGCCAGCAGCTTGCAGGGGGCCGAGGAAAAACTGTTTTTT
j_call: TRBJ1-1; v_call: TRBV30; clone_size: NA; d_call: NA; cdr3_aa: CAWSVTGTAVTEAFF; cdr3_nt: TGTGCCTGGAGTGTTACCGGGACGGCAGTGACTGAAGCTTTCTTT
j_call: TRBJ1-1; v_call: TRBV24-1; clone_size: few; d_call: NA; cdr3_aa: CATTGRFGTEAFF; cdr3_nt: TGTGCCACTACAGGAAGGTTTGGCACTGAAGCTTTCTTT
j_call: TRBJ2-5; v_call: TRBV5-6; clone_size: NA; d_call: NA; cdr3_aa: CASSLAGAETQYF; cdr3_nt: TGTGCCAGCAGCTTGGCCGGGGCGGAGACCCAGTACTTC
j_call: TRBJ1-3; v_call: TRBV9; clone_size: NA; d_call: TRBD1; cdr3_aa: CASSVGQGSSGNTIYF; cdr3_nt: TGTGCCAGCAGCGTAGGACAGGGATCCTCTGGAAACACCATATATTTT
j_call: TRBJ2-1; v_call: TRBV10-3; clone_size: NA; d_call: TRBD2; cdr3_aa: CAISGGSGRAKGNEQFF; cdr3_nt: TGTGCCATCAGTGGAGGTAGCGGGAGGGCCAAAGGGAATGAGCAGTTCTTC
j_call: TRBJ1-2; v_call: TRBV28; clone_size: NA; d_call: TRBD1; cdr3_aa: CASTPGQGNYGYTF; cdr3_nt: TGTGCCAGCACCCCGGGACAGGGTAACTATGGCTACACCTTC
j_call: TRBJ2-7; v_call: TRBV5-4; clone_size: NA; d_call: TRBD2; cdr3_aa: CASNQREGNEQYF; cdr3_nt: TGTGCCAGCAACCAGCGGGAGGGCAACGAGCAGTACTTC
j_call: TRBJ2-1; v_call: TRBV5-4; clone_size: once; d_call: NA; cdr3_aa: CASRVDQGRNEQFF; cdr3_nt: TGTGCCAGCAGAGTAGACCAGGGGAGGAATGAGCAGTTCTTC
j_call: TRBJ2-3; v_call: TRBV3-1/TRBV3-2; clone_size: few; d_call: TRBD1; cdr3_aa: CASSPPGQGMDFFGTDTQYF; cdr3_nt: TGTGCCAGCAGCCCCCCAGGACAGGGAATGGACTTTTTTGGCACAGATACGCAGTATTTT
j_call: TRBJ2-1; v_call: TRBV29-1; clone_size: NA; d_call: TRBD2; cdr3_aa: CSVELAGGDEQFF; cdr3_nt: TGCAGCGTTGAACTAGCGGGAGGCGATGAGCAGTTCTTC